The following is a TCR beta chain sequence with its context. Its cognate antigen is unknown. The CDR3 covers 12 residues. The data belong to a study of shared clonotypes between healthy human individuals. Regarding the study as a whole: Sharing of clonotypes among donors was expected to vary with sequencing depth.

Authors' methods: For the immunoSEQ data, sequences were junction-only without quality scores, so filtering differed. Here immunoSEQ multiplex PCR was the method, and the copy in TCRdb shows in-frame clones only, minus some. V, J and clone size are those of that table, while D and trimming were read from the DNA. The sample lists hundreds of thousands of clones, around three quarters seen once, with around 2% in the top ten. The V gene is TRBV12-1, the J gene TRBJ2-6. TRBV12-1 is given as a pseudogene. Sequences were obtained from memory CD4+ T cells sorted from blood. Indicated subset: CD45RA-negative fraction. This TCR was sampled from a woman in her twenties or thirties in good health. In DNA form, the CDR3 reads TGTGCCAGCAGCCAGAACGGAAACGTCCTGACTTTC. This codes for CASSQNGNVLTF.